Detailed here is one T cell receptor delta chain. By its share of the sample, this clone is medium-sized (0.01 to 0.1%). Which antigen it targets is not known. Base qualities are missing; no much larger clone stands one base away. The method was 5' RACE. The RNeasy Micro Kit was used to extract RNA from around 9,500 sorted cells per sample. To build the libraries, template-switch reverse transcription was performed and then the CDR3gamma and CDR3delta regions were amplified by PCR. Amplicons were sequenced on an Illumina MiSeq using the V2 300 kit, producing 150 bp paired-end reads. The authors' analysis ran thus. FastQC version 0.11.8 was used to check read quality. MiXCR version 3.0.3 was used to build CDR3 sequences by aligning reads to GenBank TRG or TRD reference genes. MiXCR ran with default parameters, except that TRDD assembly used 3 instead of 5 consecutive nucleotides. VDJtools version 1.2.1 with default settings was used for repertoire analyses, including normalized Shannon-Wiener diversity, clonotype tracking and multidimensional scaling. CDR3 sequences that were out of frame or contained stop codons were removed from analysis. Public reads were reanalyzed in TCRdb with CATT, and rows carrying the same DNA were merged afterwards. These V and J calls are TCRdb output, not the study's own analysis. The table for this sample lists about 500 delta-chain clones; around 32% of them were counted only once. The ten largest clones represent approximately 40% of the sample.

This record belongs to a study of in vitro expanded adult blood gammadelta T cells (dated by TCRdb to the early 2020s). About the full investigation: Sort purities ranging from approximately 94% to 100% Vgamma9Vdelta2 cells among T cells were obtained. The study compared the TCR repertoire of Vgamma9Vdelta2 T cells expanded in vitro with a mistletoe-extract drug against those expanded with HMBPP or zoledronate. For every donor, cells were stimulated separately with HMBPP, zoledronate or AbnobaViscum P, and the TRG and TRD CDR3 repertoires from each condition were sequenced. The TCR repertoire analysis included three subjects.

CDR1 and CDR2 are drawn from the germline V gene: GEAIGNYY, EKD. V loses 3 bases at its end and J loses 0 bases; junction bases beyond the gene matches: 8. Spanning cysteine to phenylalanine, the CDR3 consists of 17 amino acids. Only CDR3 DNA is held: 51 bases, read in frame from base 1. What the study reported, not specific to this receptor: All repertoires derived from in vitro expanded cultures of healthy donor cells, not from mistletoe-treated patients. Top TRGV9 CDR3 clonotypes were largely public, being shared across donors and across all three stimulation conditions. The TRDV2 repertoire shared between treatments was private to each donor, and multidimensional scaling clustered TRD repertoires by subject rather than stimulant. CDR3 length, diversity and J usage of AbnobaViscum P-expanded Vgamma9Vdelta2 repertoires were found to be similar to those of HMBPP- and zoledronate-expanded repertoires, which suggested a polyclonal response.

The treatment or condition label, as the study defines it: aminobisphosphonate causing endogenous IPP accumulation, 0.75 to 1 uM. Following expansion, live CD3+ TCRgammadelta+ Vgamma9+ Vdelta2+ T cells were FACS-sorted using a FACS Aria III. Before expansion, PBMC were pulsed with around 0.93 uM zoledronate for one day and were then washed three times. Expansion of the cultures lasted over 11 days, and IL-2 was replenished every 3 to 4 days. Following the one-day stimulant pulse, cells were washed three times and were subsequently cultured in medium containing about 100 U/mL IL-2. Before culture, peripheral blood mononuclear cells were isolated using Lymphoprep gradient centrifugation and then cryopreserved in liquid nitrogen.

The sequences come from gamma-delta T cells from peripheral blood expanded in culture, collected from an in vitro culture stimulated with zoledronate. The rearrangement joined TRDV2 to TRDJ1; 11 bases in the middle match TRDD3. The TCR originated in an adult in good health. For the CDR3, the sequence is CACDPLTGGYYTDKLIF. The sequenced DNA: TGTGCCTGTGACCCGCTTACTGGGGGATATTACACCGATAAACTCATCTTT.